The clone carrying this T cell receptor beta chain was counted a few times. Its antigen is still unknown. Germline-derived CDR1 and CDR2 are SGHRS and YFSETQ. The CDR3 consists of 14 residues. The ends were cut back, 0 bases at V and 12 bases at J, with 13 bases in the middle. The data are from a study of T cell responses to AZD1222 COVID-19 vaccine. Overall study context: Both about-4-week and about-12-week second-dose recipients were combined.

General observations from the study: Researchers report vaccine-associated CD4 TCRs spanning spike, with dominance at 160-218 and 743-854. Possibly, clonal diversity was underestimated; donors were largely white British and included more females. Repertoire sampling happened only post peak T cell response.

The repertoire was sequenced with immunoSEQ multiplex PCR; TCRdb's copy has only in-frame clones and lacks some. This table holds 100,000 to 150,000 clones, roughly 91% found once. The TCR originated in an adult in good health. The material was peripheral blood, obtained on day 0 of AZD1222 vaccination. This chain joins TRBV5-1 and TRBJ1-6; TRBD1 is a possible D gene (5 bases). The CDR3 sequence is CASSLGDLILPLHF. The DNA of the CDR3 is TGCGCCAGCAGCTTGGGGGACCTGATTTTACCCCTCCACTTT.